This TCR beta chain was obtained from a study of a mutant IDH1 vaccine in newly diagnosed glioma. Study-wide context: Patients got radiotherapy, temozolomide, or both beforehand, and most got both. Visits V12 and V13 fell at weeks 35 and 47, respectively.

Study-wide results and caveats: Pseudoprogression appeared independent of alterations in top peripheral clonotypes.

Note on this clone: The antigen remains undetermined.

Using immunoSEQ multiplex PCR, the repertoire was profiled, and TCRdb retains in-frame clones only, with some absent. Of some 30,000 clones in the sample, almost 80% were seen once. Regarding time point: week 35, safety follow-up. All doses held 300 ug of mutant IDH1 20-mer peptide, with topical imiquimod. Every donor had a new WHO grade 3 or 4 astrocytoma that was IDH1-mutant, with loss of nuclear ATRX. The TCR was taken from a woman under 40 with glioma. Some clones in this sample may be carry-over from other donors' samples. Sequenced here: PBMCs, sampled from a glioma patient whose treatment included an IDH1 peptide vaccine.

The CDR3 sequence: CRKFSEKLFF. The CDR3 nucleotides read TGCAGAAAGTTCAGTGAAAAACTGTTTTTT. The chain links TRBV20-1 to TRBJ1-4; no definite D call. CDR1 DFQATT and CDR2 SNEGSKA come from the germline V gene (reference sequence). The CDR3 covers 10 residues.